The 19 T cell receptor beta chains given below trace back to one sample, sequenced in a study of T cells in Graves' hyperthyroidism and ophthalmopathy. TCR beta CDR3 sequences were amplified from RNA transcripts. First-round RT-PCR targeting the TCR CDR3 was performed with the HTBI primer set. TCRdb ran MiXCR on the multiplex PCR reads and lists one entry per CDR3 protein. Of about 720,000 distinct CDR3 sequences listed, roughly 17% are singletons. The sample comprised blood. These receptors all come from a man younger than 30 with Graves' hyperthyroidism.

DNA for the CDR3: TGTGCCAGCAGTTTGAGAAGGGACCAGCCCCAGCATTTT. Translating it yields CASSLRRDQPQHF. The chain has TRBV12-3 or TRBV12-4 and TRBJ1-5; D perhaps matches TRBD1 (5 bases). The CDR3 totals 13 residues. The V end was cut by 3 bases, the J end by 7 bases, with 10 bases between.

The chain is built from TRBV4-1 and TRBJ2-5; 9 positions match TRBD2. Germline CDR1 reads MGHRA; CDR2 reads YSYEKL. CDR3 size: 13 residues. After removal of 0 bases from V and 12 bases from J, the junction contained 5 bases not matched to a gene. In DNA, the CDR3 is TGCGCCAGCAGCCAAGACCGGGGCGGGGGGGAGTACTTC. This gives the protein CASSQDRGGGEYF.

This clonotype was observed a handful of times. The J gene is TRBJ2-7, the V gene TRBV27, with TRBD1 matching over 7 bases. The CDR3 is made up of 15 amino acids. CDR1 and CDR2 (germline): MNHEY, SMNVEV (reference sequence). V shed 3 bases and J 2 bases; nucleotides not matched to a gene: 7. This chain's CDR3 is CASSFKGGAPYEQYF. The DNA for the CDR3 is TGTGCCAGCAGTTTTAAAGGGGGCGCCCCCTACGAGCAGTACTTC.

This clonotype was recorded at least ten times. This chain joins TRBV28 and TRBJ2-7; possible D gene TRBD1, 5 bases. This CDR3 contains 11 residues. V was clipped by 9 bases and J by 3 bases, with 9 bases between them. Germline CDR1 and CDR2: MDHEN and SYDVKM. This CDR3 reads CASQQGYEQYF. The CDR3 nucleotides read TGTGCCAGTCAGCAGGGCTACGAGCAGTACTTC.

For the CDR3, the DNA is TGTGCCAGCAGCGGAGTCTTGGGAGGGAGAGATACGCAGTATTTT. Amino acids: CASSGVLGGRDTQYF. V and J are TRBV9 and TRBJ2-3; TRBD2 aligns across 7 bases. Germline CDR1 is SGDLS and CDR2 is YYNGEE. This CDR3 comprises 15 residues. Germline trimming cut 3 bases from V and 5 bases from J; bases unmatched to any gene: 9.

Many counts were recorded for this clonotype. The chain has TRBV12-3 or TRBV12-4 and TRBJ2-1; no clear D. The CDR3 has 14 residues. V lost 2 bases to trimming and J lost 10 bases, with 15 bases between them. CDR3 loop: CASSLQEQLFEQFF. As DNA, the CDR3 is TGTGCCAGCAGTTTACAGGAACAACTCTTCGAGCAGTTCTTC.

A few counts support this clonotype. The DNA of the CDR3 is TGTGCCACCAGTGATCCCGGACGAGGTAGCACAGATACGCAGTATTTT. Its protein is CATSDPGRGSTDTQYF. The rearrangement joins TRBV24-1 to TRBJ2-3; D is uncertain. This CDR3 contains 16 residues. The germline CDR1 and CDR2 sequences are KGHDR and SFDVKD. V was trimmed by 3 bases and J by 0 bases, leaving 12 bases between them.

This clonotype has a count of ten or more. This rearrangement joins TRBV28 to TRBJ2-5; 10 nucleotides agree with TRBD2. The CDR3 covers 16 residues. J gave up 4 bases and V 5 bases, and 10 bases lay outside the gene matches. Per germline, CDR1 MDHEN and CDR2 SYDVKM. In DNA form, the CDR3 reads TGTGCCAGCAGTCCGAAAGCGGGAGGGCCTTTAGAGACCCAGTACTTC. This translates into CASSPKAGGPLETQYF.

In its sample, this clonotype was seen a few times. The chain joins TRBV6-1 to TRBJ2-3; possibly TRBD1 for D (6 bases). The CDR3 totals 16 residues. Trimming left V 2 bases short and J 0 bases short, with 12 bases between. Germline V gives CDR1 MNHNS, CDR2 SASEGT. This CDR3 reads CASSEWGQGSTDTQYF. The DNA of the CDR3 is TGTGCCAGCAGTGAATGGGGGCAGGGTAGCACAGATACGCAGTATTTT.

In its sample, this clonotype was seen a few times. The chain carries TRBV6-9 and TRBJ1-1; TRBD1 might be the D (6 bases). Germline CDR1 MNHGY, CDR2 SVAAGI. The CDR3 is 16 amino acids. The germline V and J ends were trimmed by 1 base and 1 base, with 13 bases remaining between them. The CDR3 DNA follows: TGTGCCAGCAGTTATTACGGGGGCGCTGGGAACACTGAAGCTTTCTTT. Protein: CASSYYGGAGNTEAFF.

This clonotype was recorded many times. The genes are TRBV5-1 and TRBJ2-7; a possible D gene is TRBD2 (5 bases). The CDR3 length is 12 residues. V lost 0 bases and J 6 bases, leaving 7 bases between the germline ends. CDR1 and CDR2 (germline): SGHRS, YFSETQ. The CDR3 bases are TGCGCCAGCAGCTTGGCTGGGAGCGAGCAGTACTTC. Translating gives CASSLAGSEQYF. Supplemented by reference TRBV5-1 and TRBJ2-7, the full variable domain reads KAGVTQTPRYLIKTRGQQVTLSCSPISGHRSVSWYQQTPGQGLQFLFEYFSETQRNKGNFPGRFSGRQFSNSRSEMNVSTLELGDSALYLCASSLAGSEQYFGPGTRLTVT.

Ten or more counts support this clonotype. CDR3 sequence (DNA): TGTGCCAGCAGTTACTCAGGGGGAACGAGTGAGCAGTTCTTC. This translates into CASSYSGGTSEQFF. The chain has TRBV6-5 and TRBJ2-1; D is possibly TRBD1 (6 bases). Germline CDR1 and CDR2: MNHEY and SVGAGI. Trimming removed 0 bases from V and 9 bases from J, with 12 bases in between. CDR3 length: 14 residues.

This clonotype appeared many times. The chain has TRBV28 and TRBJ2-1; tentatively, D is TRBD2 (5 bases). The CDR3 totals 17 residues. Trimming took off 6 bases at V and 0 bases at J, with 18 bases between the two ends. The V gene's germline CDR1 is MDHEN and CDR2 SYDVKM. The CDR3 spells CASSSLARPSSYNEQFF. The CDR3 nucleotides are TGTGCCAGCAGCTCCCTAGCTAGACCGAGCTCCTACAATGAGCAGTTCTTC. The variable domain in full, with the rest retrieved from reference TRBV28 and TRBJ2-1, is DVKVTQSSRYLVKRTGEKVFLECVQDMDHENMFWYRQDPGLGLRLIYFSYDVKMKEKGDIPEGYSVSREKKERFSLILESASTNQTSMYLCASSSLARPSSYNEQFFGPGTRLTVL.

This clonotype has ten or more counts. V usage is TRBV6-2 or TRBV6-3 and J usage is TRBJ1-5; D might be TRBD1 (5 bases). The V end lost 8 bases, the J end lost 7 bases, and 15 bases lay between the germline ends. The V gene's germline CDR1 is MNHEY and CDR2 SVGEGT. The CDR3 is made up of 13 amino acids. CDR3 sequence (DNA): TGTGCCAGCTCACCGGGGGTTTGGCAGCCCCAGCATTTT. Its translation is CASSPGVWQPQHF.

V is TRBV4-1 and J is TRBJ2-5, with TRBD2 identical over 12 bases. The ends lost 0 bases at V and 3 bases at J; junction bases unmatched: 5. Germline V CDR1 and CDR2: MGHRA, YSYEKL. This CDR3 is built from 17 residues. CDR3 in DNA: TGCGCCAGCAGCCAAGATTCGAGACTAGCGGGAGAAGAGACCCAGTACTTC. Translation: CASSQDSRLAGEETQYF.

This clonotype has ten or more counts. V gene TRBV12-3 or TRBV12-4 combines with J gene TRBJ1-2; TRBD1 agrees at 7 bases. There are 15 residues in the CDR3. With V trimmed by 3 bases and J by 4 bases, 8 bases remained unmatched. The CDR3 DNA is TGTGCCAGCAGTTTTGGCAGGGGGATAGCCTATGGCTACACCTTC. Translating gives CASSFGRGIAYGYTF.

The chain links TRBV5-1 to TRBJ1-1, with D possibly being TRBD1 (5 bases). The germline gives CDR1 SGHRS, CDR2 YFSETQ. This CDR3 region has 15 residues. Trimming shortened V by 4 bases and J by 0 bases, and 13 bases separated the two germline ends. CDR3 bases: TGCGCCAGCAGCGTGGACTGGACAATGAACACTGAAGCTTTCTTT. Its translation is CASSVDWTMNTEAFF.

This clonotype was seen at least ten times. This sequence joins TRBV28 and TRBJ1-1; 7 bases fit TRBD1. Per the germline V gene, CDR1 is MDHEN and CDR2 is SYDVKM. Trimming at V came to 6 bases and at J to 3 bases, leaving 4 bases not matched to a gene. The CDR3 is made up of 13 amino acids. For the CDR3, the DNA is TGTGCCAGCAGCGGACAGGCGTACACTGAAGCTTTCTTT. This codes for CASSGQAYTEAFF.

This clonotype was picked up a small number of times. The rearrangement uses TRBV28 and TRBJ2-3; D is ambiguous. Germline-derived CDR1 and CDR2 are MDHEN and SYDVKM. V lost 5 bases, J lost 8 bases, and 8 bases lay in between. The CDR3 consists of 11 residues. CDR3 DNA: TGTGCCAGCAGTCCCGAGACTACGCAGTATTTT. It translates to CASSPETTQYF.